These 19 T cell receptor beta chains came from one sample sequenced in a study of Ad26.COV2.S vaccination and SARS-CoV-2 variants. TCRdb's copy holds only in-frame clones and misses some; the assay was immunoSEQ multiplex PCR. This table holds roughly 500,000 clones, 87% found once. The treatment was: approximately 18 received Ad26.COV2.S at low or high dose, single or two shots; 5 received placebo; per-sample allocation not given. The study sampled participants on day 63 after the first vaccine or placebo injection. Sample: peripheral blood, taken in a trial of Ad26.COV2.S vaccine versus placebo. These receptors were collected from a person between 18 and 59 years old who received the Ad26.COV2.S COVID-19 vaccine or a placebo.

The V and J genes are TRBV7-2 and TRBJ2-2; no clear D gene. The CDR3 runs 15 residues. Germline V lookup: CDR1 SGHTA, CDR2 FQGNSA. V was cut by 8 bases and J by 0 bases, with 13 bases left in between. The CDR3 DNA follows: TGTGCCAGCGGCAGGCGACTCTCGAACACCGGGGAGCTGTTTTTT. It is translated as CASGRRLSNTGELFF.

The chain links TRBV21-1 to TRBJ2-7; the table's D call of TRBD1 was not tested on the DNA. TRBV21-1 is listed as a pseudogene. The CDR3 is 15 residues long. As DNA, the CDR3 is TGTGCCAGCAGCATGCCGGGACAGGGATCCTACGAGCAGTACTTC. Translated: CASSMPGQGSYEQYF.

As regards this clone: This may arise from a read error, as a much more abundant clone is one base away. The chain is built from TRBV6-5 and TRBJ2-7; D is unclear. The CDR3 is 12 amino acids. Trimming shortened V by 6 bases and J by 0 bases, and 6 bases separated the two germline ends. Germline-derived CDR1 and CDR2 are MNHEY and SVGAGI. The CDR3 reads CASSRSSYEQYF. For the CDR3, the DNA is TGTGCCAGCAGCCGGAGCTCCTACGAGCAGTACTTC.

This clone has at least ten counts. The chain joins TRBV27 to TRBJ2-2; TRBD1 matches 7 bases. The length of the CDR3 is 14 residues. Germline CDR1 MNHEY, CDR2 SMNVEV (reference sequence). The ends lost 6 bases at V and 5 bases at J; junction bases unmatched: 6. The CDR3 coding sequence is TGTGCCAGCAGGTACAGGGGATTTACCGGGGAGCTGTTTTTT. Encoded protein: CASRYRGFTGELFF.

The chain joins TRBV6-2 or TRBV6-3 to TRBJ2-7, with D possibly being TRBD1 or TRBD2 (5 bases each). The length of the CDR3 is 17 residues. V gave up 2 bases and J gave up 7 bases, with 24 bases separating them. Germline V lookup: CDR1 MNHEY, CDR2 SVGEGT. The CDR3 region is CASSYPLGPSILGEQYF. Written as DNA, the CDR3 is TGTGCCAGCAGTTACCCCCTGGGACCCAGTATCCTAGGGGAGCAGTACTTC.

This clone was detected only once. The rearrangement joins TRBV6-2 or TRBV6-3 to TRBJ2-7, with 7 bases matching TRBD1. This CDR3 contains 17 residues. Germline V CDR1 and CDR2: MNHEY, SVGEGT. The junction had 13 bases not matched to a gene; V was cut back by 5 bases and J by 0 bases. CDR3 residues: CASSPRLGQTSSYEQYF. CDR3 DNA sequence: TGTGCCAGCAGTCCAAGATTGGGACAGACCAGCTCCTACGAGCAGTACTTC.

A single count supports this clone. The rearrangement joins TRBV14 to TRBJ1-2; tentatively, D is TRBD1 (5 bases). Trimming shortened V by 0 bases and J by 5 bases, and 13 bases separated the two germline ends. Germline V gene sequence: CDR1 SGHDN, CDR2 FVKESK. This CDR3 is built from 15 residues. The CDR3 DNA reads as TGTGCCAGCAGCCAAGATCGGTACAGGTATTATGGCTACACCTTC. It encodes CASSQDRYRYYGYTF.

V is TRBV28 and J is TRBJ2-7, with D possibly matching TRBD1 (7 bases). The CDR3 extends over 17 amino acids. Germline loops: CDR1 MDHEN, CDR2 SYDVKM. Between the trimmed V and J ends, which lost 6 bases and 3 bases, there was a span of 24 bases. For the CDR3, the DNA is TGTGCCAGCAGCACCCACGCCCGCGGGACAGCACGCTACGAGCAGTACTTC. Its translation is CASSTHARGTARYEQYF.

J is TRBJ2-5 and V is TRBV7-6; no reliable D call. V was cut by 0 bases and J by 3 bases, with 5 bases left in between. This CDR3 has 13 amino acids. CDR1 and CDR2 (germline): SGHVS, FNYEAQ. This CDR3 reads CASSLAAEETQYF. CDR3 sequence (DNA): TGTGCCAGCAGCTTAGCGGCAGAAGAGACCCAGTACTTC.

Only a few counts were recorded for this clone. This chain joins TRBV24-1 and TRBJ2-2; D is unresolved. Trimming left V 9 bases short and J 2 bases short, with 6 bases between. Looked up from germline, CDR1 is KGHDR and CDR2 is SFDVKD. The CDR3 totals 12 residues. CDR3 nucleotides: TGTGCCACCGGCGGAAACACCGGGGAGCTGTTTTTT. It is translated as CATGGNTGELFF.

V is TRBV5-4 and J is TRBJ2-7; D may be TRBD1 (6 bases). Germline V gene lookup returns CDR1 SGHNT and CDR2 YYREEE (reference sequence). V was shortened by 4 bases and J by 1 base, with 15 bases between the two germline ends. The CDR3 runs to 15 residues. The CDR3 region is CASSPTSGQSYEQYF. As DNA, the CDR3 is TGTGCCAGCAGCCCTACCTCCGGACAGTCCTACGAGCAGTACTTC.

This sequence joins TRBV11-3 and TRBJ1-1; D uncertain. V dropped 5 bases and J dropped 2 bases, with 15 bases sitting between them. Germline assignment: CDR1 SGHNT and CDR2 YENEEA. This CDR3 region has 15 residues. Here the CDR3 reads CASSEDSSGNTEAFF. The CDR3 nucleotides read TGTGCCAGCAGCGAAGATTCCTCTGGTAACACTGAAGCTTTCTTT.

The chain is built from TRBV6-5 and TRBJ2-7; 10 nucleotides align to TRBD1. V lost 6 bases to trimming and J lost 6 bases; unmatched junction nucleotides: 11. Germline loops: CDR1 MNHEY, CDR2 SVGAGI. The CDR3 runs to 15 residues. The chain's CDR3 is CASRHPGQGLSEQYF. CDR3 in DNA: TGTGCCAGCAGACATCCGGGACAGGGGCTCTCCGAGCAGTACTTC.

V gene TRBV7-9 combines with J gene TRBJ2-3; D not certain. Trimming shortened V by 5 bases and J by 0 bases, and 12 bases separated the two germline ends. Germline V CDR1 and CDR2: SEHNR, FQNEAQ (reference sequence). This CDR3 has 15 amino acids. Written as DNA, the CDR3 is TGTGCCAGCAGCCCCACTAATCCTAGCACAGATACGCAGTATTTT. Amino acid sequence: CASSPTNPSTDTQYF.

The chain links TRBV27 to TRBJ2-6; TRBD2 is a possible D gene (6 bases). Germline loops: CDR1 MNHEY, CDR2 SMNVEV (reference sequence). This CDR3 region has 14 residues. Trimming took off 8 bases at V and 1 base at J, with 9 bases between the two ends. CDR3 loop: CASSEGSGANVLTF. CDR3 DNA: TGTGCCAGCTCGGAGGGATCTGGGGCCAACGTCCTGACTTTC.

The chain carries TRBV2 and TRBJ2-7; 8 bases line up with TRBD1. V lost 11 bases and J lost 2; bases outside the gene matches: 8. The CDR3 is made up of 13 amino acids. The germline V gene encodes CDR1 SNHLY and CDR2 FYNNEI. DNA for the CDR3: TGTGCCGGGAACAGGGACAGGACCTACGAGCAGTACTTC. Translated: CAGNRDRTYEQYF. The full variable domain, rest sourced from reference TRBV2 and TRBJ2-7, is EPEVTQTPSHQVTQMGQEVILRCVPISNHLYFYWYRQILGQKVEFLVSFYNNEISEKSEIFDDQFSVERPDGSNFTLKIRSTKLEDSAMYFCAGNRDRTYEQYFGPGTRLTVT.

The V call is TRBV28, the J call TRBJ1-1; the D gene is possibly TRBD1 (6 bases). V lost 10 bases and J lost 1, with 16 bases in between. Looked up from germline, CDR1 is MDHEN and CDR2 is SYDVKM. CDR3 length: 14 residues. The CDR3: CAIRAGGANTEAFF. CDR3 sequence (DNA): TGTGCCATCCGCGCTGGGGGCGCGAACACTGAAGCTTTCTTT.

V gene TRBV3-1 (or the pseudogene TRBV3-2) combines with J gene TRBJ2-7; D remains unclear. V lost 3 bases and J lost 0, with 12 bases in between. The CDR3 length is 15 residues. In germline, CDR1 is LGHDT, CDR2 YNNKEL (reference sequence). CDR3: CASSQGYSVSYEQYF. CDR3 in DNA: TGTGCCAGCAGCCAGGGGTATTCGGTCTCCTACGAGCAGTACTTC.

CDR3 in amino acids: CASSRARFVNNEQFF. Written as DNA, the CDR3 is TGTGCCAGCAGCCGGGCCCGATTCGTAAACAATGAGCAGTTCTTC. The chain carries TRBV14 and TRBJ2-1; D gene uncertain. Germline assignment: CDR1 SGHDN and CDR2 FVKESK. The CDR3 runs to 15 residues. V was pared by 4 bases and J by 5 bases, with 15 bases between.